These T cell receptor beta chains were read from a single sample in a study of PD-L1 blockade in urothelial cancer. Using immunoSEQ multiplex PCR, the repertoire was profiled, and TCRdb retains in-frame clones only, with some absent. The sample records 70,000 to 75,000 clones, roughly 84% being singletons. This specimen consisted of PBMCs, obtained around atezolizumab (anti-PD-L1) treatment. The receptor set was obtained from a woman in her 70s with urothelial cancer. CDR3s include the opening cysteine and the closing phenylalanine or tryptophan. Each record gives: V gene, D gene, CDR3 protein. A D gene is named only where the DNA matches it firmly.

TRBV5-1 | TRBD2 | CASSYGLAGVGTDTQYF
TRBV19 | NA | CASSISGGGREKLFF
TRBV9 | NA | CASSVAPTRANTGELFF
TRBV4-3 | NA | CASSQGAGRRDYGYTF
TRBV7-2 | TRBD1 | CASSLQGASETQYF
TRBV9 | NA | CASSVGVTGAYNEQFF
TRBV19 | TRBD1 | CASQTGSNGYTF
TRBV4-3 | TRBD1 | CASSQAAGGRETQYF
TRBV7-2 | TRBD1 | CASSPTGGIYGYTF
TRBV9 | TRBD2 | CASSVGLAGGDTQYF
TRBV9 | TRBD1 | CASSVTGGAYNEQFF
TRBV28 | NA | CASTREARETQYF
TRBV12-2 | NA | CASRLPIRTGVGKGNTEAFF
TRBV5-1 | TRBD1 | CASSLGDRGLDEQFF
TRBV7-8 | NA | CASSSGLLSYNEQFF
TRBV9 | TRBD2 | CASSARTSGGAKYEQFF
TRBV28 | NA | CASSSTGPTGYTF
TRBV28 | TRBD1 | CASSSGQGAFF
TRBV18 | TRBD1 | CASSPGTGSTEAFF
TRBV27 | NA | CASTQGPNYGYTF
TRBV6-5 | NA | CASRKRNPQETQYF
TRBV4-3 | NA | CASSQGGGSNSPLHF